Listed below are T cell receptor beta chains from one sample, sequenced in a study of identical twins. TCRdb reanalysed the 5' RACE reads using MiXCR and keeps one entry per CDR3 protein. This table holds roughly 570,000 distinct CDR3 sequences, nearly 10% found once. This sample also belongs to another study, concerning yellow fever vaccine responses in identical twins.

The sample comprised PBMCs. The source of these receptors is a woman aged 18-29 years in good health. Each CDR3 is given with its conserved first and last residue. The D gene is left open where the match is weak. For some rows the clone size is stated as once, few or many, or as a class when expanded; others skip it.

v_call	clone_size	d_call	j_call	cdr3_aa	cdr3_nt
TRBV7-2	few	NA	TRBJ2-1	CASSSLGTGSSYNEQFF	TGTGCCAGCAGCTCACTGGGGACGGGGAGCTCCTACAATGAGCAGTTCTTC
TRBV7-9	many	NA	TRBJ2-7	CASSLETGPGYEQYF	TGTGCCAGCAGCTTAGAGACAGGCCCTGGGTACGAGCAGTACTTC
TRBV2	NA	NA	TRBJ2-3	CASKRLVADTQYF	TGTGCCAGCAAGCGACTAGTAGCAGATACGCAGTATTTT
TRBV9	few	TRBD1	TRBJ2-2	CASSVLGQISELFF	TGTGCCAGCAGCGTTTTGGGACAGATATCGGAGCTGTTTTTT
TRBV12-5	few	NA	TRBJ1-3	CASGTAGNTIYF	TGTGCTAGTGGTACTGCTGGAAACACCATATATTTT
TRBV5-1	NA	TRBD1	TRBJ1-1	CASIEFGTGGRGTEAFF	TGCGCCAGCATCGAATTTGGGACAGGGGGTAGAGGGACTGAAGCTTTCTTT
TRBV18	NA	TRBD2	TRBJ2-7	CASSPRGTTYEQYF	TGTGCCAGCTCACCACGCGGGACTACCTACGAGCAGTACTTC
TRBV5-6	NA	NA	TRBJ2-3	CASSPGQITDTQYF	TGTGCCAGCAGCCCAGGACAGATCACAGATACGCAGTATTTT
TRBV4-1	few	NA	TRBJ2-3	CASSQEPAYTDTQYF	TGCGCCAGCAGCCAAGAGCCAGCTTACACAGATACGCAGTATTTT
TRBV5-4	few	TRBD2	TRBJ2-2	CASSLAGRRNTGELFF	TGTGCCAGCAGCTTGGCCGGGAGGCGTAACACCGGGGAGCTGTTTTTT
TRBV6-1	many	NA	TRBJ1-4	CASSEPGATNEKLFF	TGTGCCAGCAGTGAACCGGGGGCAACTAATGAAAAACTGTTTTTT
TRBV10-3	many	NA	TRBJ1-1	CAISESRAEAFF	TGTGCCATCAGTGAGTCGAGGGCTGAAGCTTTCTTT
TRBV6-1	many	NA	TRBJ1-3	CASRSRDFGNTIYF	TGTGCCAGCAGGAGCAGGGATTTTGGAAACACCATATATTTT
TRBV11-1	many	TRBD2	TRBJ2-7	CASMGGTSGVGLWDEQYF	TGTGCCAGCATGGGTGGGACTAGCGGGGTCGGACTCTGGGACGAGCAGTACTTC
TRBV2	NA	NA	TRBJ2-3	CATERGVGTDTQYF	TGTGCCACCGAACGAGGAGTCGGCACAGATACGCAGTATTTT
TRBV2	NA	NA	TRBJ2-7	CASSVLAQNLYEQYF	TGTGCCAGCAGTGTCTTAGCGCAAAACTTGTACGAGCAGTACTTC
TRBV14	many	TRBD1	TRBJ2-7	CASSQEMRTGENYEQYF	TGTGCCAGCAGCCAAGAGATGAGGACAGGCGAAAATTACGAGCAGTACTTC
TRBV20-1	few	NA	TRBJ2-7	CSARDSGTANLEQYF	TGCAGTGCTAGAGATTCCGGGACTGCAAATCTCGAGCAGTACTTC
TRBV10-2	few	NA	TRBJ2-3	CASSEIVFTDTQYF	TGCGCCAGCAGTGAAATTGTCTTCACAGATACGCAGTATTTT
TRBV10-3	NA	TRBD2	TRBJ2-7	CAIGTNSYEQYF	TGTGCCATCGGGACTAACTCCTACGAGCAGTACTTC
TRBV7-6	few	TRBD2	TRBJ2-1	CASSLRGRVYNEQFF	TGTGCCAGCAGCTTACGCGGGAGGGTATACAATGAGCAGTTCTTC
TRBV28	NA	NA	TRBJ2-7	CASSPIQDSTYEQYF	TGTGCCAGCAGTCCTATCCAGGACTCAACCTACGAGCAGTACTTC
TRBV4-3	few	TRBD2	TRBJ2-7	CASSPKLVAGGHEQYF	TGCGCCAGCAGCCCCAAGTTGGTAGCGGGAGGGCACGAGCAGTACTTC
TRBV2	NA	TRBD1	TRBJ1-6	CASQGGQAYSPLHF	TGTGCCAGTCAAGGGGGACAGGCTTATTCACCCCTCCACTTT
TRBV20-1	few	NA	TRBJ2-7	CSARGPPAPYEQYF	TGCAGTGCTAGAGGTCCCCCGGCACCCTACGAGCAGTACTTC
TRBV7-9	few	NA	TRBJ1-2	CASSSNAGDGYTF	TGTGCCAGCAGCTCAAACGCAGGGGACGGCTACACCTTC
TRBV3-1	once	TRBD2	TRBJ2-2	CACCKLLAGGRITGELFF	TGTGCCTGCTGCAAATTACTAGCGGGGGGGCGAATCACCGGGGAGCTGTTTTTT
TRBV7-8	NA	TRBD2	TRBJ2-2	CASSVRGLAQNTGELFF	TGTGCCAGCAGCGTTCGGGGACTAGCGCAGAACACCGGGGAGCTGTTTTTT
TRBV9	many	NA	TRBJ2-1	CASSTGDLYNEQFF	TGTGCCAGCAGCACGGGGGACTTGTACAATGAGCAGTTCTTC
TRBV4-2	many	NA	TRBJ2-7	CASSQVDSREDEQYF	TGTGCCAGCAGCCAAGTTGATTCCAGGGAGGACGAGCAGTACTTC
TRBV27	NA	TRBD2	TRBJ2-1	CASSLGPGTSSYNEQFF	TGTGCCAGCAGTTTGGGGCCAGGGACTAGCTCTTACAATGAGCAGTTCTTC
TRBV9	few	TRBD2	TRBJ2-3	CASSAPLGKSGSSTDTQYF	TGTGCCAGCAGCGCCCCACTAGGCAAGAGCGGGAGCTCGACAGATACGCAGTATTTT
TRBV27	NA	NA	TRBJ2-7	CASSLSLGSPYEQYF	TGTGCCAGCAGTTTATCGTTGGGCAGTCCCTACGAGCAGTACTTC
TRBV20-1	NA	NA	TRBJ2-3	CSAKNVLASRTDTQYF	TGCAGTGCTAAGAACGTGCTAGCGAGCCGCACAGATACGCAGTATTTT
TRBV7-2	many	TRBD1	TRBJ1-5	CASSLDRGGFQPQHF	TGTGCCAGCAGCTTAGACAGGGGTGGTTTTCAGCCCCAGCATTTT
TRBV21-1	NA	NA	TRBJ2-1	CASSKALGQFF	TGTGCCAGCAGCAAAGCCCTTGGTCAGTTCTTC
TRBV10-3	NA	NA	TRBJ1-4	CAISDPYSAINEKLFF	TGTGCCATCAGTGACCCTTACAGTGCAATTAATGAAAAACTGTTTTTT
TRBV2	many	NA	TRBJ2-4	CASSEMGENIQYF	TGTGCCAGCAGTGAAATGGGGGAAAACATTCAGTACTTC